This TCR beta chain came from a study of molecular identifiers for immune sequencing clone quantification. Study background: Naive CD8 cell RNA, from approximately 20,000 or 100,000 cells, was split five ways in replicates, with four sequenced.

This clonotype was detected a few times. Via MiXCR, TCRdb re-called the PCR reads, giving one row per CDR3 protein. The data show hundreds of thousands of distinct CDR3 sequences, roughly 25% seen once. Sequenced input: naive CD8+ T cells from blood, with Jurkat cell RNA spiked in. The subset: FACS-sorted CD8+CD4-CCR7+CD45RA+ naive T cells. This clonotype was obtained from a human donor in good health. Some libraries in this study had Jurkat cell RNA spiked in.

The CDR3 nucleotides are TGTGCCAGCAAAGAGGGCGGGAGGGCCGCAGATACGCAGTATTTT. It encodes CASKEGGRAADTQYF. The chain combines TRBV2 with TRBJ2-3; TRBD2 agrees at 9 bases. Germline V gene lookup returns CDR1 SNHLY and CDR2 FYNNEI. The CDR3 loop spans 15 amino acids. V lost 7 bases to trimming and J lost 4 bases; unmatched junction nucleotides: 9.